A single sample gave rise to the 10 T cell receptor beta chains below, sequenced in a study of blood T cell repertoires in COVID-19 (TCRdb year 2020). The library was built by means of the immunoSEQ multiplex PCR assay. TCRdb took this table from immuneACCESS and kept in-frame rearrangements with V and J called. Such tables lack part of the clones; where checked against another copy, unresolved V genes explain under half of the gap, and the rest is unexplained. Within this sample are about 200,000 clones, with around 82% of them counted one time only. The ten largest clones capture more than 4% of the sample. Sequencing was performed on PBMCs or T cells enriched from blood (not recorded which). Receptors originate from a woman aged 60 to 75 with acute COVID-19.

This clone was observed once. The chain is built from TRBV19 and TRBJ1-5; 8 bases are shared with TRBD1. This CDR3 is 15 amino acids long. Germline loops: CDR1 LNHDA, CDR2 SQIVND (reference sequence). The junction had 5 bases not matched to a gene; V was cut back by 5 bases and J by 2 bases. The CDR3 spells CASSPSDRGNQPQHF. For the CDR3, the DNA is TGTGCCAGTAGTCCTTCGGACAGGGGCAATCAGCCCCAGCATTTT.

This clone was seen once. This chain joins TRBV7-2 and TRBJ2-7; D is possibly TRBD1 (5 bases). This CDR3 spans 14 amino acids. Germline CDR1 is SGHTA and CDR2 is FQGNSA. Trimming took 5 bases from V and 1 from J, leaving 12 bases between them. The CDR3 DNA reads as TGTGCCAGCAGCAACAGACAGAATTCCTACGAGCAGTACTTC. As protein: CASSNRQNSYEQYF.

This rearrangement joins TRBV19 to TRBJ2-5; D perhaps matches TRBD1 (5 bases). This CDR3 comprises 14 residues. The germline gives CDR1 LNHDA, CDR2 SQIVND (reference sequence). Trimming removed 5 bases from V and 5 bases from J, with 15 bases in between. The CDR3 is CASSAIQGYETQYF. The CDR3 DNA reads as TGTGCCAGTAGTGCGATCCAGGGATATGAGACCCAGTACTTC.

The CDR3, as DNA: TGTGCCAGCAGCTTAGGACCAGGGAATTATGGCTACACCTTC. Amino acids: CASSLGPGNYGYTF. The chain has TRBV7-9 and TRBJ1-2, with a weak D call TRBD1 (5 bases). The length of the CDR3 is 14 residues. Trimming cost V 1 base and J 5 bases, with 11 bases left between them. Germline CDR1 is SEHNR and CDR2 is FQNEAQ (reference sequence).

A remark on this clone: Relative to the germline gene, one junction end is altered; a read error may explain this. V is TRBV29-1 and J is TRBJ2-3; a possible D gene is TRBD2 (6 bases). CDR1 and CDR2 from the germline V gene are SQVTM and ANQGSEA. CDR3 size: 15 residues. The DNA of the CDR3 is TGCAGCGCTGAAACCGGGACTGCGAGCACAGATACGCAGTATTTT. Amino acid sequence: CSAETGTASTDTQYF.

This rearrangement joins TRBV11-2 to TRBJ1-1; unclear D gene. Trimming stripped 5 bases from V and 5 bases from J, with 15 bases between. Germline V gives CDR1 SGHAT, CDR2 FQNNGV. The CDR3 is 14 amino acids. The DNA of the CDR3 is TGTGCCAGCAGCCCCCAGGTTGGTAGTACTGAAGCTTTCTTT. This sequence encodes CASSPQVGSTEAFF. The complete variable domain, with remaining parts taken from reference TRBV11-2 and TRBJ1-1, reads EAGVAQSPRYKIIEKRQSVAFWCNPISGHATLYWYQQILGQGPKLLIQFQNNGVVDDSQLPKDRFSAERLKGVDSTLKIQPAKLEDSAVYLCASSPQVGSTEAFFGQGTRLTVV.

The chain links TRBV4-3 to TRBJ1-6; a weak D match, TRBD1 (5 bases). V shed 5 bases and J shed 7 bases, with 9 bases lying between them. The germline gives CDR1 LGHNA, CDR2 YSLEER. This CDR3 has 13 amino acids. CDR3 DNA sequence: TGCGCCAGCAGCAGGGGATCCAATTCACCCCTCCACTTT. This codes for CASSRGSNSPLHF.

The chain has TRBV6-2 or TRBV6-3 and TRBJ2-1; perhaps TRBD2 as D (5 bases). The V end lost 4 bases, the J end lost 5 bases, and 6 bases lay between the germline ends. The germline gives CDR1 MNHEY, CDR2 SVGEGT. The CDR3 loop spans 12 amino acids. The CDR3, as DNA: TGTGCCAGCAGTTTACTAGACAATGAGCAGTTCTTC. It yields the protein CASSLLDNEQFF.

The chain joins TRBV27 to TRBJ1-4; unclear D gene. Germline CDR1 and CDR2: MNHEY and SMNVEV (reference sequence). CDR3 length equals 15 residues. V was shortened by 4 bases and J by 8 bases, with 17 bases between the two germline ends. The CDR3 loop is CASSSQAGFKEKLFF. In nucleotides, the CDR3 is TGTGCCAGCAGTTCCCAGGCTGGGTTTAAGGAAAAACTGTTTTTT.

This chain links TRBV3-1 (or the pseudogene TRBV3-2) with TRBJ2-1; the match to TRBD2 covers 10 bases. This CDR3 contains 15 residues. With 3 bases clipped from V and 8 bases from J, the junction kept 7 bases outside the gene matches. Germline CDR1 reads LGHDT; CDR2 reads YNNKEL (reference sequence). CDR3 sequence reads: CASSHRSGGADEQFF. The DNA of the CDR3 is TGTGCCAGCAGCCACAGAAGCGGGGGGGCGGATGAGCAGTTCTTC.